Included here is one T cell receptor beta chain sequence, with context. The antigen remains unidentified. This entry comes from a study of OX40 agonist ivuxolimab in advanced cancers. For the study at large: Prior checkpoint blockade (anti-PD-1, anti-PD-L1 or anti-CTLA-4) was permitted; about 40% had it. The study, taken as a whole, reports: Antigens targeted by the expanded peripheral T cells were not determined. Low normalized T-cell clonal expansion also characterized some of the nonresponders.

Using immunoSEQ multiplex PCR, the repertoire was profiled, and TCRdb retains in-frame clones only, with some absent. The data hold about 67,000 clones, with about nine tenths observed a single time. Samples were taken at baseline and on day 1 of cycles 4 and 7. Sequenced here: CD4+ or CD8+ T cells sorted from blood, sampled in a trial of the OX40 agonist ivuxolimab. This TCR came from an adult with an advanced solid tumor such as melanoma, head and neck, liver or kidney cancer.

CDR3 residues: CASNLGTVNTEAFF. CDR3 sequence (DNA): TGTGCCAGCAATTTGGGGACTGTGAACACTGAAGCTTTCTTT. V gene TRBV2 combines with J gene TRBJ1-1, with a tentative D call TRBD1 (5 bases). The germline V and J ends were trimmed by 7 bases and 0 bases, with 12 bases remaining between them. Per the germline V gene, CDR1 is SNHLY and CDR2 is FYNNEI. The CDR3 contains 14 residues.